In this sample, the clone carrying this T cell receptor beta chain turned up once. This sample was taken from a study of technical replicates of blood from a handful of donors. Profiling relied on immunoSEQ multiplex PCR, and the TCRdb table lists in-frame clones only, not all of them. The table lists approximately 73,000 clones, 92% of them singletons. V lost 5 bases and J lost 2, with 10 bases in between. This CDR3 spans 15 amino acids. The germline CDR1 and CDR2 sequences are MRHNA and SNTAGT. Sequencing used T cells isolated from PBMCs. This receptor was taken from a human donor in good health. V gene TRBV6-4 combines with J gene TRBJ2-6; possible D gene TRBD1, 6 bases. CDR3 DNA: TGTGCCAGCAGTAGCACAGGGACTGGGGCCAACGTCCTGACTTTC. Translated, it gives CASSSTGTGANVLTF.